One and the same sample provided the 14 T cell receptor beta chains below, sequenced in a study of cytomegalovirus exposure and HLA in healthy donors. Use of 60 Vbeta and 13 Jbeta primers characterized the PCR. The protocol was immunoSEQ multiplex PCR, while the TCRdb copy is restricted to in-frame clones and leaves out a portion. The data contain about 200,000 clones, 75% to 85% of them singletons. The material sequenced was PBMCs. These TCRs come from a woman aged 50 to 65 in good health and CMV-seronegative.

The V call is TRBV4-3, the J call TRBJ1-2; 8 bases fit TRBD1. This CDR3 is 16 amino acids long. Per germline, CDR1 LGHNA and CDR2 YSLEER. V lost 4 bases and J lost 3; bases outside the gene matches: 10. In nucleotides, the CDR3 is TGCGCCAGCAGCCCTGGACAGGGTGGAACCGACTATGGCTACACCTTC. This encodes CASSPGQGGTDYGYTF.

The chain has TRBV7-9 and TRBJ2-5, with 10 bases identical to TRBD2. The length of the CDR3 is 18 residues. Germline V gives CDR1 SEHNR, CDR2 FQNEAQ (reference sequence). V shed 1 base and J 4 bases; nucleotides not matched to a gene: 12. The chain's CDR3 is CASSLGWSSGRGGETQYF. The CDR3 nucleotides are TGTGCCAGCAGCTTAGGTTGGTCTAGCGGGAGAGGGGGAGAGACCCAGTACTTC.

The chain carries TRBV2 and TRBJ2-2, with D tentatively TRBD1 (6 bases). The germline V gene encodes CDR1 SNHLY and CDR2 FYNNEI. V was pared by 11 bases and J by 1 base, with 11 bases between. The CDR3 has 13 amino acids. CDR3 region: CAVRGQNTGELFF. The CDR3 DNA follows: TGTGCCGTCCGGGGACAGAACACCGGGGAGCTGTTTTTT.

The CDR3 reads CASSFNGQLNNSPLHF. In DNA form, the CDR3 reads TGCGCCAGCAGCTTTAATGGACAGCTTAATAATTCACCCCTCCACTTT. The chain links TRBV5-1 to TRBJ1-6; tentative D call: TRBD1 (6 bases). The CDR3 spans 16 residues. Germline V gene sequence: CDR1 SGHRS, CDR2 YFSETQ. Trimming took off 2 bases at V and 5 bases at J, with 14 bases between the two ends.

The chain recombines TRBV6-1 with TRBJ1-1, with D maybe TRBD1 (6 bases). This CDR3 region has 13 residues. Trimming left V 6 bases short and J 4 bases short, with 12 bases between. Looked up from germline, CDR1 is MNHNS and CDR2 is SASEGT. The chain's CDR3 is CASRDRTRTEAFF. The CDR3 region has the DNA TGTGCCAGCAGAGACAGGACGCGCACTGAAGCTTTCTTT.

This clone occurred once. The chain employs TRBV4-3 and TRBJ2-3, with a tentative D call TRBD2 (5 bases). This CDR3 is built from 17 residues. Germline V CDR1 and CDR2: LGHNA, YSLEER. The V gene lost 4 bases and the J gene lost 4 bases, with 21 bases spanning the gap. CDR3 in DNA: TGCGCCAGCAGCCCCGATTATGCGCGGGCGATCCCAGATACGCAGTATTTT. Amino acid sequence: CASSPDYARAIPDTQYF.

The rearrangement uses TRBV28 and TRBJ2-7, with TRBD2 identical over 8 bases. In germline, CDR1 is MDHEN, CDR2 SYDVKM. CDR3 length equals 14 residues. Unmatched junction bases numbered 5, after V lost 5 bases and J lost 2 bases. DNA of the CDR3: TGTGCCAGCAGTACGGGAGGGGGGGCCTACGAGCAGTACTTC. It codes for CASSTGGGAYEQYF.

The chain uses TRBV4-2 and TRBJ2-3, with 13 nucleotides matching TRBD2. The V segment lost 2 bases and the J segment 0 bases; nucleotides outside the gene matches: 5. The CDR3 covers 18 residues. The germline V gene encodes CDR1 LGHNA and CDR2 YNFKEQ. The DNA for the CDR3 is TGTGCCAGCAGCCAACCCCCGGGACTAGCGGGAAGCACAGATACGCAGTATTTT. As protein: CASSQPPGLAGSTDTQYF.

This clone was seen only a few times. The chain recombines TRBV6-1 with TRBJ2-1; 13 bases map to TRBD2. The J segment lost 6 bases and the V segment lost 3 bases, leaving 2 bases of the junction unmatched. The germline V gene has CDR1 MNHNS and CDR2 SASEGT. The CDR3 totals 15 residues. The DNA for the CDR3 is TGTGCCAGCAGTGAGGGACTAGCGGGAACCAATGAGCAGTTCTTC. Translating it yields CASSEGLAGTNEQFF.

The genes are TRBV11-1 and TRBJ2-7, with D unresolved. V was clipped by 2 bases and J by 3 bases, with 11 bases between them. CDR1 and CDR2 (germline): SGHAT, FQDESV (reference sequence). The CDR3 is made up of 14 amino acids. The CDR3, as DNA: TGTGCCAGCAGCTTAATCACAGACCACTACGAGCAGTACTTC. Translated: CASSLITDHYEQYF.

CDR3: CASSQPGSGNTIYF. CDR3 nucleotides: TGTGCCAGCAGCCAGCCAGGGTCTGGAAACACCATATATTTT. The J gene is TRBJ1-3, the V gene TRBV4-2, with D tentatively TRBD1 (5 bases). The CDR3 runs 14 residues. Trimming cost V 3 bases and J 1 base, with 7 bases left between them. From germline, CDR1 is LGHNA and CDR2 YNFKEQ.

The rearrangement joins TRBV5-6 to TRBJ2-1; 8 bases are a match to TRBD2. Germline trimming cut 0 bases from V and 4 bases from J; bases unmatched to any gene: 9. CDR1 is SGHDT, CDR2 YYEEEE, per germline. The CDR3 contains 17 residues. The CDR3 is CASSLAPGLGRYNEQFF. CDR3 coding DNA: TGTGCCAGCAGCTTGGCGCCGGGACTAGGTCGGTACAATGAGCAGTTCTTC.

The chain is built from TRBV6-1 and TRBJ1-5, with D tentatively TRBD1 (5 bases). CDR1 is MNHNS and CDR2 is SASEGT in the germline V gene. The CDR3 covers 14 residues. Between the trimmed V and J ends, which lost 4 bases and 4 bases, there was a span of 11 bases. The CDR3 region has the DNA TGTGCCAGCAGTGGGTCAGGGAAGAATCAGCCCCAGCATTTT. Its translation is CASSGSGKNQPQHF.

The chain employs TRBV6-7 and TRBJ2-7; D is perhaps TRBD2 (5 bases). TRBV6-7 is treated as an ORF (open reading frame) with a function not yet certain. The V and J ends lost 5 bases and 3 bases respectively, with 23 bases between them. The CDR3 sequence is 17 residues long. The DNA of the CDR3 is TGTGCCAGCAGTACCCCTTTCCGGAGGAGGAACTACTACGAGCAGTACTTC. This codes for CASSTPFRRRNYYEQYF.